The text below deals with one T cell receptor (beta chain). Its antigen is not known. Profiling relied on immunoSEQ multiplex PCR, and the TCRdb table lists in-frame clones only, not all of them. The sample includes about 85,000 clones, around 85% of them seen just once. Focal radiation and CTLA-4 blockade (ipilimumab) were tested in chemo-refractory metastatic non-small-cell lung cancer patients. The sample is drawn from a study of radiotherapy plus CTLA-4 blockade in lung cancer. Findings and limits, study-wide: TCR clones of tumor origin grew in blood after radiotherapy plus ipilimumab. Best predicting response, reportedly, were early blood T cell clone dynamics, with interferon-beta.

Trimming took 4 bases from V and 2 from J; bases not matched to a gene: 8. The CDR3 is 18 amino acids. Germline V lookup: CDR1 LNHNV, CDR2 YYDKDF (reference sequence). The chain combines TRBV15 with TRBJ2-5; 15 nucleotides line up with TRBD2. This TCR was recovered from a human donor with non-small cell lung cancer who had a partial response to radiotherapy plus ipilimumab. Sequenced here: peripheral blood, sampled from a patient treated with radiotherapy plus ipilimumab. The CDR3 loop is CATSKGTSGRNGQETQYF. The CDR3 nucleotides read TGTGCCACCAGCAAGGGGACTAGCGGGAGGAACGGACAAGAGACCCAGTACTTC.